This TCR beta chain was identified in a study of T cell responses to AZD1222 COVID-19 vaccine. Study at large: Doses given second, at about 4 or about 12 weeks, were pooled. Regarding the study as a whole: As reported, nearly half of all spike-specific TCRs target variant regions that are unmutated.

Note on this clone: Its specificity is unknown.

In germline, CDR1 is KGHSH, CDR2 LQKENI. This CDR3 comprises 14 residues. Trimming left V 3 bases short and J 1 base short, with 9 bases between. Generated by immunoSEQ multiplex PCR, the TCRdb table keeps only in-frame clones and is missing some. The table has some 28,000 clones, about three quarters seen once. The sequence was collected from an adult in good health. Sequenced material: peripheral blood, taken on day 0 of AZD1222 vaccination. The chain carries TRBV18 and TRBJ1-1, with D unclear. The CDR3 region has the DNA TGTGCCAGCTCACCCCCAGACAAGAACACTGAAGCTTTCTTT. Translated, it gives CASSPPDKNTEAFF.